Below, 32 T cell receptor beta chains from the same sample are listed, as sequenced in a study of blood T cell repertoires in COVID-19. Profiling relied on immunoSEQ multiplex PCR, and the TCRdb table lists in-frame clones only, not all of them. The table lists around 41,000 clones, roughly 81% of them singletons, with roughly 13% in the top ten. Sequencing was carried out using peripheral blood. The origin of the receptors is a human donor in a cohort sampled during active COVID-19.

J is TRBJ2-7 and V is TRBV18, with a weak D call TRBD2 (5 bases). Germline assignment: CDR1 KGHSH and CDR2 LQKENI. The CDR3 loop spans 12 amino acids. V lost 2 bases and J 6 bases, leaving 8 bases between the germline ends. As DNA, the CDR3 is TGTGCCAGCTCACCATCCGGGGTCGAGCAGTACTTC. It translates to CASSPSGVEQYF.

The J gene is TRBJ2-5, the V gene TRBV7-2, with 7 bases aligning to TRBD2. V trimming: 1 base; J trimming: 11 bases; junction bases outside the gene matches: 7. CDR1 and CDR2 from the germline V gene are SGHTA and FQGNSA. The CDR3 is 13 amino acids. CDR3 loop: CASSLDGLAVQYF. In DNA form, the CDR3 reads TGTGCCAGCAGCTTAGATGGCCTAGCGGTTCAGTACTTC.

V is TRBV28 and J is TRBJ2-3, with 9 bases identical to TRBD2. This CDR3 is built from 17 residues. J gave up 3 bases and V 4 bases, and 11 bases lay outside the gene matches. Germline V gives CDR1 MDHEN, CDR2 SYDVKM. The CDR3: CASSSPPGRGGTDTQYF. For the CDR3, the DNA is TGTGCCAGCAGTTCGCCTCCTGGGCGGGGGGGGACAGATACGCAGTATTTT.

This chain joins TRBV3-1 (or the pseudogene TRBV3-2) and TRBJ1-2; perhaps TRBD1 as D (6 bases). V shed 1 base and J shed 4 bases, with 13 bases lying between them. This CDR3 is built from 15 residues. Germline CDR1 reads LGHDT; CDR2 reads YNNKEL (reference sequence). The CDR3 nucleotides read TGTGCCAGCAGCCAAGCGGGGGGGCTCGGCTATGGCTACACCTTC. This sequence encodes CASSQAGGLGYGYTF.

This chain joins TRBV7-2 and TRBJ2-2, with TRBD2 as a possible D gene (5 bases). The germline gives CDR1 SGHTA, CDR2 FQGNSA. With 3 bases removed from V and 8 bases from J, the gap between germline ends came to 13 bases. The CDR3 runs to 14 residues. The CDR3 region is CASSFKGPGGELFF. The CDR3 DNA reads TGTGCCAGCAGCTTTAAGGGCCCGGGGGGGGAGCTGTTTTTT.

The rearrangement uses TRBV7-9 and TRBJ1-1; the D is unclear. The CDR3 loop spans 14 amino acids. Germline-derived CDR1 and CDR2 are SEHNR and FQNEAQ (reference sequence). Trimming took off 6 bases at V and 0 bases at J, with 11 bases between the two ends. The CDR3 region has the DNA TGTGCCAGCAGTCTTTCCCGTTTGAACACTGAAGCTTTCTTT. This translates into CASSLSRLNTEAFF. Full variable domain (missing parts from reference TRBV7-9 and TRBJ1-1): DTGVSQNPRHKITKRGQNVTFRCDPISEHNRLYWYRQTLGQGPEFLTYFQNEAQLEKSRLLSDRFSAERPKGSFSTLEIQRTEQGDSAMYLCASSLSRLNTEAFFGQGTRLTVV.

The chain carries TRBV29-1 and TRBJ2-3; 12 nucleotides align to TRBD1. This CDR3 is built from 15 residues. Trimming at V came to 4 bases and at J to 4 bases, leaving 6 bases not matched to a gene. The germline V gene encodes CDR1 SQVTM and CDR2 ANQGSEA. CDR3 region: CSVAGTGGAPDTQYF. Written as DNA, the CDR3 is TGCAGCGTTGCCGGGACAGGGGGCGCGCCAGATACGCAGTATTTT.

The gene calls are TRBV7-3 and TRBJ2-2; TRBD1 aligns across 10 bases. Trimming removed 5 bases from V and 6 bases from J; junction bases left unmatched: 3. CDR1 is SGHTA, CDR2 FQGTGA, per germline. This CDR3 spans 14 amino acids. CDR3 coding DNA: TGTGCCAGCAGCCCCGGGACAGGGGCCGGGGAGCTGTTTTTT. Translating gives CASSPGTGAGELFF.

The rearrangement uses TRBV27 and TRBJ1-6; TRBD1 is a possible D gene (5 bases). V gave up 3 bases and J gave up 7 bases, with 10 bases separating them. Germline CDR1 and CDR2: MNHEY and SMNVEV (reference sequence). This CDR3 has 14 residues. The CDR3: CASSFWGENSPLHF. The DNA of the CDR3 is TGTGCCAGCAGTTTTTGGGGGGAGAATTCACCCCTCCACTTT.

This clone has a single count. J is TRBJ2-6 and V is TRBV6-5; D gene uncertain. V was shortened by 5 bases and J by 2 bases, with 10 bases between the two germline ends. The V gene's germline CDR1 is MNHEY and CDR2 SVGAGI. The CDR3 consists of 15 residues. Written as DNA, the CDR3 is TGTGCCAGCAGTCCCCCCCGAGCTGGGGCCAACGTCCTGACTTTC. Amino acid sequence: CASSPPRAGANVLTF.

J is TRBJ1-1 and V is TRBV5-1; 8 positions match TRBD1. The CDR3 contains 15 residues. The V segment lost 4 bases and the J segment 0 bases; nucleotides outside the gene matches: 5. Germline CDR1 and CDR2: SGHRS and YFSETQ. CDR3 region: CASSERQGMNTEAFF. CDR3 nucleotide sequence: TGCGCCAGCAGCGAACGACAGGGGATGAACACTGAAGCTTTCTTT.

DNA of the CDR3: TGTGCCAGCTCCCCCTCCATGGGAGCGAACACTGAAGCTTTCTTT. It specifies CASSPSMGANTEAFF. The genes are TRBV18 and TRBJ1-1, with no clear D. The CDR3 consists of 15 residues. Germline CDR1 reads KGHSH; CDR2 reads LQKENI. The V gene lost 6 bases and the J gene lost 1 base, with 15 bases spanning the gap.

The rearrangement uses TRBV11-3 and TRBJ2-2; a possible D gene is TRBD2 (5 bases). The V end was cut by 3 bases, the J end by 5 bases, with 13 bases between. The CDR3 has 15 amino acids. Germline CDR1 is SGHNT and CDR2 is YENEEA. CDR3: CASSLLGSGTGELFF. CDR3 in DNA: TGTGCCAGCAGCTTGTTAGGGTCGGGGACCGGGGAGCTGTTTTTT.

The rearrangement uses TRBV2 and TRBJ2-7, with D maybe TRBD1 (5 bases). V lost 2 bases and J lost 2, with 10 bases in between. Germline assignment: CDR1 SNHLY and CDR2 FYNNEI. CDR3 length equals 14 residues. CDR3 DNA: TGTGCCAGCAGTGAACGGTTAGGGGCCTACGAGCAGTACTTC. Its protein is CASSERLGAYEQYF.

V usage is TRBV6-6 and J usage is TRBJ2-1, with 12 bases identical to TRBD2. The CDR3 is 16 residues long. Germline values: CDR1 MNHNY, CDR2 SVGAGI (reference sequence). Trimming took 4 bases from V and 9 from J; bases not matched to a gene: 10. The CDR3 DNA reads TGTGCCAGCAGTTCACCTAGCGGGGGGGCCAGAGGTGAGCAGTTCTTC. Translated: CASSSPSGGARGEQFF.

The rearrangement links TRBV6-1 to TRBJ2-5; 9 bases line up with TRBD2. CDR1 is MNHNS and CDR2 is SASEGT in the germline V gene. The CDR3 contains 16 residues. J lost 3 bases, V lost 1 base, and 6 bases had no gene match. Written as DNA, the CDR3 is TGTGCCAGCAGTGAAGGCCCGCGGGGGGGAAAAGAGACCCAGTACTTC. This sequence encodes CASSEGPRGGKETQYF.

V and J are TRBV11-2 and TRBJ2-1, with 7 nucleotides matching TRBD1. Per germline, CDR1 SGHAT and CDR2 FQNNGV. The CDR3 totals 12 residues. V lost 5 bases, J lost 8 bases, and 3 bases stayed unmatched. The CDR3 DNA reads TGTGCCAGCAGCCCACAGGGGTATGAGCAGTTCTTC. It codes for CASSPQGYEQFF.

DNA for the CDR3: TGTGCCAGCAGTGATGGGCATATTCAAAATTCACCCCTCCACTTT. This sequence encodes CASSDGHIQNSPLHF. The chain has TRBV6-1 and TRBJ1-6, with no clear D. The germline V gene encodes CDR1 MNHNS and CDR2 SASEGT. The V gene lost 3 bases and the J gene lost 7 bases, with 13 bases spanning the gap. This CDR3 is 15 amino acids long.

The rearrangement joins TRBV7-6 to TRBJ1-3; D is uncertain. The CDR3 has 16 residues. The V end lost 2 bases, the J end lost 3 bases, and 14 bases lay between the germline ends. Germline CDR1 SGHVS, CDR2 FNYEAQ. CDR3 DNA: TGTGCCAGCAGCTTATTCGCGGGGTTTCTTGGAAACACCATATATTTT. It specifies CASSLFAGFLGNTIYF. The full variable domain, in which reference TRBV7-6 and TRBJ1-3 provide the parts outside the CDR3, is GAGVSQSPRYKVTKRGQDVALRCDPISGHVSLYWYRQALGQGPEFLTYFNYEAQQDKSGLPNDRFSAERPEGSISTLTIQRTEQRDSAMYRCASSLFAGFLGNTIYFGEGSWLTVV.

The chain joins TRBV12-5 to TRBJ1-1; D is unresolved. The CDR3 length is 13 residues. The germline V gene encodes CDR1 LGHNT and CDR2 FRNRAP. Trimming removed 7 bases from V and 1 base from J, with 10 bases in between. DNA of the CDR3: TGTGCTAGTGCCCTGGGAGGGAACACTGAAGCTTTCTTT. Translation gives CASALGGNTEAFF.

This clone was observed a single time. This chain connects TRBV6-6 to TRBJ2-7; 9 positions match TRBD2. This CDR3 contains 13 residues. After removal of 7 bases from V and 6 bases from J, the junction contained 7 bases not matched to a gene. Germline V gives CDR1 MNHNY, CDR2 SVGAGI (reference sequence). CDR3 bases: TGTGCCAGCACCGGGACTAGCCCCTCCGAGCAGTACTTC. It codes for CASTGTSPSEQYF.

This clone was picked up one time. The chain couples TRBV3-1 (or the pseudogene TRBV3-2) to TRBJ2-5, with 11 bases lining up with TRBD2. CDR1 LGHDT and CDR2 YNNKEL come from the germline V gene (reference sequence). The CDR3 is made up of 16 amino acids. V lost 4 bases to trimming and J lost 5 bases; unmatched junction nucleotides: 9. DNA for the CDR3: TGTGCCAGCAGCCCCCGTAGCGGGGGGGCCGGGGAGACCCAGTACTTC. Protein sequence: CASSPRSGGAGETQYF.

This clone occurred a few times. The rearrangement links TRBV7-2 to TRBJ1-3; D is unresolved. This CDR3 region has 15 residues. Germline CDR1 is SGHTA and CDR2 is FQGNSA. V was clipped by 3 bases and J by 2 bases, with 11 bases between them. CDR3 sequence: CASSFSQNPGNTIYF. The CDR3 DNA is TGTGCCAGCAGCTTTTCCCAGAATCCTGGAAACACCATATATTTT.

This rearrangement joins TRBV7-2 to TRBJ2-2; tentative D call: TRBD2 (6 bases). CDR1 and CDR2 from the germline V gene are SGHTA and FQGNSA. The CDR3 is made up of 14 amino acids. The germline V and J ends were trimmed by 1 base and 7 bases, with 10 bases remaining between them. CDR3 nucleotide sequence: TGTGCCAGCAGCTTAGGGGGGGTGAGCGGGGAGCTGTTTTTT. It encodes CASSLGGVSGELFF.

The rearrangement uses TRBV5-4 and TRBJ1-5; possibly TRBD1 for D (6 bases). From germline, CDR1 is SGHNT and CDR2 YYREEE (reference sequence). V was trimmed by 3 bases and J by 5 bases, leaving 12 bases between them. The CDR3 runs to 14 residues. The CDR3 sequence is CASSSGGGDQPQHF. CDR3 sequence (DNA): TGTGCCAGCAGCTCGGGCGGGGGCGATCAGCCCCAGCATTTT.

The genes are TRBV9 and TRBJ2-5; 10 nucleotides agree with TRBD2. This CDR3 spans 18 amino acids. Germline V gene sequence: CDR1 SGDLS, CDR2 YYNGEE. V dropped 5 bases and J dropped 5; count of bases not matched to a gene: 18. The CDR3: CASSRTWTSGPQGETQYF. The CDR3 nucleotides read TGTGCCAGCAGTCGGACCTGGACTAGCGGCCCCCAAGGGGAGACCCAGTACTTC.

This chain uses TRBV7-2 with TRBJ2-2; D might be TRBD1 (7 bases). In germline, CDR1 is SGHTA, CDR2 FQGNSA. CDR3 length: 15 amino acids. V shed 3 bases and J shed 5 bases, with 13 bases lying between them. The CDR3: CASSFSPGGTGELFF. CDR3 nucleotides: TGTGCCAGCAGCTTTAGCCCAGGGGGGACCGGGGAGCTGTTTTTT.

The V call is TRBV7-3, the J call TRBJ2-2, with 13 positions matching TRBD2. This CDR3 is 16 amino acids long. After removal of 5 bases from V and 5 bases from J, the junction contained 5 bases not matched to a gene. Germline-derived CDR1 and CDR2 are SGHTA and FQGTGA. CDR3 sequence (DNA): TGTGCCAGCAGCCCACTAGCGGGGGGGCCGACCGGGGAGCTGTTTTTT. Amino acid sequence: CASSPLAGGPTGELFF.

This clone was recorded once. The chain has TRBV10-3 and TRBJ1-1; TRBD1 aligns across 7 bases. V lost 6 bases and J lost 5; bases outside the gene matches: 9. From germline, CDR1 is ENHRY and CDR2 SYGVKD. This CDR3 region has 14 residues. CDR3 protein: CAISPGQAGTEAFF. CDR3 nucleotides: TGTGCCATCAGCCCTGGACAGGCGGGTACTGAAGCTTTCTTT.

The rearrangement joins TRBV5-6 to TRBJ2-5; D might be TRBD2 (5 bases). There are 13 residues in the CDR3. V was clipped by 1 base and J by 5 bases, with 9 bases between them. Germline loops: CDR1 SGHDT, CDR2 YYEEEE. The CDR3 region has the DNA TGTGCCAGCAGCTTGAGCGGTCGCGAGACCCAGTACTTC. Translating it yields CASSLSGRETQYF.

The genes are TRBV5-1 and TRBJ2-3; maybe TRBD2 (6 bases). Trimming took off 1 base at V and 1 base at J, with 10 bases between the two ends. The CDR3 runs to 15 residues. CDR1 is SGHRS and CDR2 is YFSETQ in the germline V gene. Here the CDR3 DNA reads TGCGCCAGCAGCTTGAGTTCGGGGGGCACAGATACGCAGTATTTT. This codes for CASSLSSGGTDTQYF.

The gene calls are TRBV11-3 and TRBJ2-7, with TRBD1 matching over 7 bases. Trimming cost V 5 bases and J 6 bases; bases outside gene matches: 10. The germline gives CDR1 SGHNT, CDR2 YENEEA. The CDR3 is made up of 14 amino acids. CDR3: CASSLTGVVGEQYF. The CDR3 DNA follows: TGTGCCAGCAGCCTTACAGGGGTGGTCGGCGAGCAGTACTTC.